The 21 T cell receptor beta chains below come from one sample, sequenced in a study of a mutant IDH1 vaccine in newly diagnosed glioma. No antigen is known for these receptors. The time point denotes: week 23, last vaccination. The content of each vaccine dose was 300 ug of mutant IDH1 20-mer peptide, and topical imiquimod accompanied it. The protocol was immunoSEQ multiplex PCR, while the TCRdb copy is restricted to in-frame clones and leaves out a portion. The repertoire includes 38,000 or so clones, more than 80% of them detected once, and about 5% sits in the top ten. The source was PBMCs, collected from a glioma patient whose treatment included an IDH1 peptide vaccine. The receptors shown here come from a man aged 35 to 55 with glioma.

This chain links TRBV19 with TRBJ1-5, with D maybe TRBD1 (6 bases). Germline V gene lookup returns CDR1 LNHDA and CDR2 SQIVND (reference sequence). CDR3 length: 15 residues. V lost 7 bases and J lost 2, with 15 bases in between. CDR3 in amino acids: CASNSQGTGNQPQHF. In DNA form, the CDR3 reads TGTGCCAGTAACTCCCAGGGGACGGGCAATCAGCCCCAGCATTTT.

The CDR3 coding sequence is TGTGCCAGCAGCTCTGAATTTACAGGGCTTCTAGAGACCCAGTACTTC. Translation gives CASSSEFTGLLETQYF. J is TRBJ2-5 and V is TRBV5-4, with D possibly TRBD1 on 6 matching bases. Trimming stripped 3 bases from V and 4 bases from J, with 19 bases between. Germline V gene data show CDR1 as SGHNT and CDR2 as YYREEE (reference sequence). The CDR3 consists of 16 residues.

The chain uses TRBV11-2 and TRBJ1-2; D might be TRBD1 (6 bases). V was shortened by 3 bases and J by 7 bases, with 18 bases between the two germline ends. The CDR3 spans 15 residues. In germline, CDR1 is SGHAT, CDR2 FQNNGV. CDR3 loop: CASSFTTGTKGGYTF. The DNA for the CDR3 is TGTGCCAGCAGCTTTACAACCGGGACAAAGGGTGGCTACACCTTC.

The chain couples TRBV4-2 to TRBJ2-7, with 8 bases that match TRBD2. The CDR3 loop spans 17 amino acids. Trimming took 4 bases from V and 5 from J; bases not matched to a gene: 16. Germline V gene sequence: CDR1 LGHNA, CDR2 YNFKEQ. The CDR3 DNA reads as TGTGCCAGCAGCCTTAAGCCTATAGCGGGGCGGGGGCACGAGCAGTACTTC. Its protein product is CASSLKPIAGRGHEQYF.

CDR3: CASSLMAVSTDTQYF. The CDR3 nucleotides are TGCGCCAGCAGCTTGATGGCGGTTAGCACAGATACGCAGTATTTT. The rearrangement uses TRBV5-1 and TRBJ2-3; D gene ambiguous. The germline V gene encodes CDR1 SGHRS and CDR2 YFSETQ. The CDR3 consists of 15 residues. V gave up 1 base and J gave up 0 bases, with 9 bases separating them.

The chain combines TRBV28 with TRBJ2-3; TRBD2 matches 10 bases. CDR3 length equals 15 residues. The junction had 6 bases not matched to a gene; V was cut back by 8 bases and J by 1 base. CDR1 and CDR2 from the germline V gene are MDHEN and SYDVKM. The CDR3 region has the DNA TGTGCCAGCCTACCTCTAGCGGGGGGCACAGATACGCAGTATTTT. Encoded protein: CASLPLAGGTDTQYF. The whole variable domain, remainder taken from reference TRBV28 and TRBJ2-3, is DVKVTQSSRYLVKRTGEKVFLECVQDMDHENMFWYRQDPGLGLRLIYFSYDVKMKEKGDIPEGYSVSREKKERFSLILESASTNQTSMYLCASLPLAGGTDTQYFGPGTRLTVL.

V and J are TRBV9 and TRBJ2-2; D is possibly TRBD1 or TRBD2 (5 bases each). The CDR3 runs to 14 residues. V was cut by 3 bases and J by 6 bases, with 12 bases left in between. Germline lookup yields CDR1 SGDLS and CDR2 YYNGEE. The chain's CDR3 is CASSGGAGAGELFF. The CDR3 DNA is TGTGCCAGCAGCGGTGGGGCGGGCGCCGGGGAGCTGTTTTTT.

This rearrangement joins TRBV29-1 to TRBJ2-7, with TRBD1 matching over 8 bases. Trimming removed 5 bases from V and 1 base from J; junction bases left unmatched: 4. Germline V gene data show CDR1 as SQVTM and CDR2 as ANQGSEA. The CDR3 has 13 amino acids. The CDR3 region is CSVSRGPSYEQYF. In nucleotides, the CDR3 is TGCAGCGTTTCCAGGGGGCCGTCCTACGAGCAGTACTTC.

The DNA of the CDR3 is TGTGCCAGCAGCCCTTACAGGAACGAGCAGTACTTC. It is translated as CASSPYRNEQYF. The rearrangement joins TRBV7-9 to TRBJ2-7; maybe TRBD1 (5 bases). Per the germline V gene, CDR1 is SEHNR and CDR2 is FQNEAQ (reference sequence). CDR3 length equals 12 residues. Deletions cut 5 bases from V and 5 bases from J, with 10 bases between.

This clone was observed a few times. The CDR3 is CASSPQGAGVSGELFF. The CDR3 nucleotides are TGCGCCAGCAGCCCACAAGGGGCGGGAGTTTCCGGGGAGCTGTTTTTT. V usage is TRBV5-1 and J usage is TRBJ2-2; 7 nucleotides line up with TRBD2. This CDR3 spans 16 amino acids. J gave up 6 bases and V 4 bases, and 12 bases lay outside the gene matches. Germline V lookup: CDR1 SGHRS, CDR2 YFSETQ.

This clone was detected only a few times. The V and J genes are TRBV19 and TRBJ2-1, with a possible D match to TRBD1 (5 bases). From germline, CDR1 is LNHDA and CDR2 SQIVND (reference sequence). V shed 2 bases and J shed 5 bases, with 19 bases lying between them. This CDR3 has 17 amino acids. CDR3 nucleotide sequence: TGTGCCAGTAGTATATGGACATTTCCGAAAGTTAACAATGAGCAGTTCTTC. Protein product: CASSIWTFPKVNNEQFF.

This sequence joins TRBV6-5 and TRBJ1-3, with D unclear. Trimming removed 7 bases at V and 4 bases at J, with 14 bases between. The CDR3 consists of 14 residues. Germline V lookup: CDR1 MNHEY, CDR2 SVGAGI. The CDR3: CASTLSEGGNTIYF. In DNA, the CDR3 is TGTGCCAGCACCTTATCGGAGGGAGGAAACACCATATATTTT.

The chain carries TRBV9 and TRBJ2-1; D gene ambiguous. CDR1 SGDLS and CDR2 YYNGEE come from the germline V gene. The CDR3 extends over 13 amino acids. Trimming removed 1 base from V and 8 bases from J, with 10 bases in between. The CDR3 sequence: CASSVPHRDEQFF. CDR3 DNA: TGTGCCAGCAGCGTACCGCACCGTGATGAGCAGTTCTTC.

V gene TRBV7-2 combines with J gene TRBJ1-6; D is unresolved. Trimming stripped 5 bases from V and 7 bases from J, with 9 bases between. The CDR3 extends over 13 amino acids. Germline lookup yields CDR1 SGHTA and CDR2 FQGNSA. The CDR3 spells CASSENRNSPLHF. Here the CDR3 DNA reads TGTGCCAGCAGCGAGAACAGAAATTCACCCCTCCACTTT.

This chain links TRBV6-5 with TRBJ2-1; D unclear. Germline V CDR1 and CDR2: MNHEY, SVGAGI. The CDR3 is 15 residues long. V was shortened by 0 bases and J by 0 bases, with 6 bases between the two germline ends. CDR3 DNA: TGTGCCAGCAGTTACTCGTATGACTCCTACAATGAGCAGTTCTTC. It specifies CASSYSYDSYNEQFF.

This chain connects TRBV7-9 to TRBJ1-2, with 9 bases matching TRBD1. Germline CDR1 and CDR2: SEHNR and FQNEAQ (reference sequence). The CDR3 extends over 17 amino acids. V trimming: 5 bases; J trimming: 3 bases; junction bases outside the gene matches: 13. This CDR3 is CASSGQGSANVDYGYTF. The DNA for the CDR3 is TGTGCCAGCAGCGGACAGGGGTCGGCGAACGTTGACTATGGCTACACCTTC.

This chain links TRBV6-5 with TRBJ1-1; D unclear. V dropped 6 bases and J dropped 0 bases, with 8 bases sitting between them. Germline assignment: CDR1 MNHEY and CDR2 SVGAGI. The CDR3 spans 13 residues. In DNA form, the CDR3 reads TGTGCCAGCAGAGAACGGCTGAACACTGAAGCTTTCTTT. Translating it yields CASRERLNTEAFF.

This chain connects TRBV7-2 to TRBJ2-3; TRBD1 matches 7 bases. The germline gives CDR1 SGHTA, CDR2 FQGNSA. V shed 4 bases and J 1 base; nucleotides not matched to a gene: 8. The CDR3 loop spans 16 amino acids. The CDR3 DNA is TGTGCCAGCAGCTCCCCCACAGGGGCCCGCACAGATACGCAGTATTTT. Encoded protein: CASSSPTGARTDTQYF.

This chain connects TRBV7-2 to TRBJ1-6, with a weak D call TRBD1 (6 bases). Deletions cut 3 bases from V and 0 bases from J, with 15 bases between. Germline V gene lookup returns CDR1 SGHTA and CDR2 FQGNSA. The CDR3 totals 18 residues. Here the CDR3 DNA reads TGTGCCAGCAGCTTGACCGACAGGACGAGCTCCTATAATTCACCCCTCCACTTT. Translated: CASSLTDRTSSYNSPLHF.

The J gene is TRBJ2-1, the V gene TRBV18; TRBD1 matches 10 bases. The CDR3 sequence is 16 residues long. V shed 5 bases, J shed 6 bases, and the junction held 10 bases outside the gene matches. Germline CDR1 and CDR2: KGHSH and LQKENI. This CDR3 is CASSLFSGQGSNEQFF. As DNA, the CDR3 is TGTGCCAGCTCATTATTCTCGGGACAGGGGAGCAATGAGCAGTTCTTC.

Only one count was recorded for this clone. The chain joins TRBV18 to TRBJ2-1; 8 positions agree with TRBD2. Germline CDR1 KGHSH, CDR2 LQKENI. The junction had 1 base not matched to a gene; V was cut back by 3 bases and J by 6 bases. The CDR3 spans 13 residues. The CDR3: CASSPSGGNEQFF. The CDR3 nucleotides read TGTGCCAGCTCACCGAGCGGGGGCAATGAGCAGTTCTTC.